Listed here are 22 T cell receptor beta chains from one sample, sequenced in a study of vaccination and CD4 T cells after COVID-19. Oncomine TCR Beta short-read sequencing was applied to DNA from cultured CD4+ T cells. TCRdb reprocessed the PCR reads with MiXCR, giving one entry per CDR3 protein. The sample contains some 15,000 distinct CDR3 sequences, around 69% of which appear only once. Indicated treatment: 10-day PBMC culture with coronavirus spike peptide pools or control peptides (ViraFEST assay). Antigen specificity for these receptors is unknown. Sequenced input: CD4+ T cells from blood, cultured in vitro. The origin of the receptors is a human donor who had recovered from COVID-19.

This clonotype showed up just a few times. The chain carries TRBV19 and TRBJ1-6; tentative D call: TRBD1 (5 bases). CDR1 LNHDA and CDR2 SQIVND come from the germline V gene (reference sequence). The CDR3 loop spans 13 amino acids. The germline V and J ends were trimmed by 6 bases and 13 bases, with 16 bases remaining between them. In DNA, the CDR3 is TGTGCCAGTAGCCCCGGGGCGGGGGTGCCCCTCCACTTT. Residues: CASSPGAGVPLHF.

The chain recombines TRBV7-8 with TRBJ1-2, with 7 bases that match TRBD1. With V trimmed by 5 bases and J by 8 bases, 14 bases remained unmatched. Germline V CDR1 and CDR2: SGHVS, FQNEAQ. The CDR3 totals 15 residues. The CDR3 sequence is CASSPRDSRGGGYTF. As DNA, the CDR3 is TGTGCCAGCAGCCCCCGGGACAGCAGAGGTGGGGGCTACACCTTC.

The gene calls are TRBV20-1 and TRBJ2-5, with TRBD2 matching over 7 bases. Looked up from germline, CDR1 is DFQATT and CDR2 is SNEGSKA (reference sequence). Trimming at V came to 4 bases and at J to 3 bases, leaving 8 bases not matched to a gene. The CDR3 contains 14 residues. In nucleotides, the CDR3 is TGCAGTGCTACCCGGGGGAGCGGGAAAGAGACCCAGTACTTC. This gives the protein CSATRGSGKETQYF.

CDR3 DNA sequence: TGTGCCAGTAGGGACAGGGGGCCTTCTAGCAATCAGCCCCAGCATTTT. Its translation is CASRDRGPSSNQPQHF. The chain combines TRBV19 with TRBJ1-5; 11 positions match TRBD1. The CDR3 length is 16 residues. The germline CDR1 and CDR2 sequences are LNHDA and SQIVND (reference sequence). The V and J ends lost 6 bases and 0 bases, in that order; junction bases with no gene match: 4.

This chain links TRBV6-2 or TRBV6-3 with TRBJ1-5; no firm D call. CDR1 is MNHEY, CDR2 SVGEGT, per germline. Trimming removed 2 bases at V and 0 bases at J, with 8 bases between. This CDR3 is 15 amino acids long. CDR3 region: CASSYGRSSNQPQHF. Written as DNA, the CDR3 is TGTGCCAGCAGTTACGGCCGATCTAGCAATCAGCCCCAGCATTTT.

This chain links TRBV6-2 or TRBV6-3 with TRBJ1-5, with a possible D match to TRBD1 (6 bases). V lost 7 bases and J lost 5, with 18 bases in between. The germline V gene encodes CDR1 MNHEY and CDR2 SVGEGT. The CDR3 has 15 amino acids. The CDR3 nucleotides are TGTGCCAGCACGTCCGACGGGACATACGATCAGCCCCAGCATTTT. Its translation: CASTSDGTYDQPQHF.

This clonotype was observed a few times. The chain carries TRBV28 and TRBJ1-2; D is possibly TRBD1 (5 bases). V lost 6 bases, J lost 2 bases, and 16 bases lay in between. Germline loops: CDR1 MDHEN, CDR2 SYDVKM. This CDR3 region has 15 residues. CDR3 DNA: TGTGCCAGCAGATCCGAATCCGGGGGGAACTATGGCTACACCTTC. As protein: CASRSESGGNYGYTF.

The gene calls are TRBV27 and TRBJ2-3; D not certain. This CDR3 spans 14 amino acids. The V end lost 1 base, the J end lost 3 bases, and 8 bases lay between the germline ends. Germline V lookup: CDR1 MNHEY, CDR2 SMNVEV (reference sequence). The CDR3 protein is CASSLYGVTDTQYF. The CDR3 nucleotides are TGTGCCAGCAGTTTATATGGGGTTACAGATACGCAGTATTTT.

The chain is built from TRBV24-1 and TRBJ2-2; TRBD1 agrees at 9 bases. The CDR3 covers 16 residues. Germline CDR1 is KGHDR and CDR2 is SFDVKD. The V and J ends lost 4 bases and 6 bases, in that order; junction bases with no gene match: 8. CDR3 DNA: TGTGCCACCAGTGAAACCTCCGGGACAGGGCCCGGGGAGCTGTTTTTT. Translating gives CATSETSGTGPGELFF.

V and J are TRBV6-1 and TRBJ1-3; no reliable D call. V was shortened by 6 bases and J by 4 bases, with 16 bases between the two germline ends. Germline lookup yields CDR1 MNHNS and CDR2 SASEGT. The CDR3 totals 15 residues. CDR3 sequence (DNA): TGTGCCAGCAGCCCGGGCCCCATAAGGGGAAACACCATATATTTT. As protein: CASSPGPIRGNTIYF.

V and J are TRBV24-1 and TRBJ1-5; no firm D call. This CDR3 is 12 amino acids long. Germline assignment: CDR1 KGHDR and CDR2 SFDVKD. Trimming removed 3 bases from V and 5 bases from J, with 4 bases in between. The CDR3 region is CATSDQDQPQHF. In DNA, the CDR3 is TGTGCCACCAGTGATCAGGATCAGCCCCAGCATTTT.

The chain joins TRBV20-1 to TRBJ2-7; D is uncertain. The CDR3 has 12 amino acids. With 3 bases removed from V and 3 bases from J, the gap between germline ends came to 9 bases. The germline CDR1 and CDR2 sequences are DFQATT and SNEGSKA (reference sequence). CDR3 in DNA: TGCAGTGCTAGGTATGCGATCTACGAGCAGTACTTC. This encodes CSARYAIYEQYF.

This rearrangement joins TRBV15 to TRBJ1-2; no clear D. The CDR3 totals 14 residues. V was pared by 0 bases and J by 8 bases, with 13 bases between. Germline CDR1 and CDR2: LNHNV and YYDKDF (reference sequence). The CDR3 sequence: CATSRDRTSGGYTF. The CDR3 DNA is TGTGCCACCAGCAGAGATAGGACCTCCGGGGGCTACACCTTC.

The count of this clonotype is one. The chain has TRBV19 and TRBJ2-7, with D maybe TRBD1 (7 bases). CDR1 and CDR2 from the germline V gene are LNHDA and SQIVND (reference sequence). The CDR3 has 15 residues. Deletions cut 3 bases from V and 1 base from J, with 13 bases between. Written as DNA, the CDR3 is TGTGCCAGTAGTATCGACAGGGAGGCTTCCTACGAGCAGTACTTC. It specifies CASSIDREASYEQYF.

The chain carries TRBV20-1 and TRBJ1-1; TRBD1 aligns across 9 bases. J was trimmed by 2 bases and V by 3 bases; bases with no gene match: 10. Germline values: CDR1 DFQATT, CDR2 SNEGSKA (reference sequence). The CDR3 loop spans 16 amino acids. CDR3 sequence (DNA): TGCAGTGCTAGGCCACGGGACAGGGCAGGAAACACTGAAGCTTTCTTT. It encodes CSARPRDRAGNTEAFF.

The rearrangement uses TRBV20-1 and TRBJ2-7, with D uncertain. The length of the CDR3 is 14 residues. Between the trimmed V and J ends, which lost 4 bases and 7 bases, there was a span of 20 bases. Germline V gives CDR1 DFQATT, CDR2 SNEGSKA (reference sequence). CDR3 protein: CSAMNPTAIGEQYF. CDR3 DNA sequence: TGCAGTGCTATGAACCCCACTGCCATCGGGGAGCAGTACTTC.

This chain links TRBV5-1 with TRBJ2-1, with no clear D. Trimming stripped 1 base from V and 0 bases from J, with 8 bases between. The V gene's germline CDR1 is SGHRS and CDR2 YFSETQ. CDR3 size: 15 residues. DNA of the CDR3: TGCGCCAGCAGCTTGCCTCGCTCCTCCTACAATGAGCAGTTCTTC. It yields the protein CASSLPRSSYNEQFF.

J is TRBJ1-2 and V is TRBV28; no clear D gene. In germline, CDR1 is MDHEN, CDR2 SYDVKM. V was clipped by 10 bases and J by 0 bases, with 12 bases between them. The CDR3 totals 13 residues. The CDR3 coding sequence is TGTGCCATCAACAGAGTAGCTAACTATGGCTACACCTTC. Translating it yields CAINRVANYGYTF.

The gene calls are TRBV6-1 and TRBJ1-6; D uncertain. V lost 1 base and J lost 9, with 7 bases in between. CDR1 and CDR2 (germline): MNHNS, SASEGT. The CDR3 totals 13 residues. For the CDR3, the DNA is TGTGCCAGCAGTGAAGTTGAGAGTTCACCCCTCCACTTT. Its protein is CASSEVESSPLHF.

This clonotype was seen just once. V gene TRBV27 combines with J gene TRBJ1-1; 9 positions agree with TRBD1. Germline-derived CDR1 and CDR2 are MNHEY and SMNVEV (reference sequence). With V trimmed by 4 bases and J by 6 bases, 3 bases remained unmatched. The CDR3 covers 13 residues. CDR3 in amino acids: CASSSYRGPEAFF. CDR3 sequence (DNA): TGTGCCAGCAGTTCCTACAGGGGGCCTGAAGCTTTCTTT.

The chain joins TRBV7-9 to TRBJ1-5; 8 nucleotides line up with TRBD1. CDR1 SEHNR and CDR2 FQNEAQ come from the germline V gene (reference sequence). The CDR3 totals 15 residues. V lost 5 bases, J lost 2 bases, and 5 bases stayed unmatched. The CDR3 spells CASSPPGQGNQPQHF. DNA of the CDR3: TGTGCCAGCAGCCCGCCGGGACAGGGCAATCAGCCCCAGCATTTT.

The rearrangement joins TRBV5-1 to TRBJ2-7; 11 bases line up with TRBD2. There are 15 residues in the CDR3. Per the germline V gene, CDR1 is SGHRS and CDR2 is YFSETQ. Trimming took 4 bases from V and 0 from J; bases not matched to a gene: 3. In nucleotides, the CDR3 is TGCGCCAGCAGCCTGGGACTAGCGGCCTCCTACGAGCAGTACTTC. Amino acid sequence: CASSLGLAASYEQYF.